This is a list of T cell receptor beta chains from one sample in a study of cytomegalovirus exposure and HLA in healthy donors. The data were produced by immunoSEQ multiplex PCR, yet TCRdb's version contains in-frame clones alone and is incomplete. This table holds around 220,000 clones, over 75% found once. Sequenced: PBMCs. Receptors were obtained from a girl between 2 and 10 years old in good health and CMV-seronegative. CDR3s include the opening cysteine and the closing phenylalanine or tryptophan. A D gene is named only where the DNA matches it firmly. Expanded clones get a size class; other rows say once, few or many, or leave the size out.

J: TRBJ1-5; size: -; D: TRBD1; V: TRBV6-1; CDR3: CASALDRGGQPQHF; DNA: TGTGCCAGCGCGCTTGACAGGGGGGGTCAGCCCCAGCATTTT
J: TRBJ2-3; size: few; D: -; V: TRBV11-2; CDR3: CASSLDLGYSTDTQYF; DNA: TGTGCCAGCAGCTTAGACCTCGGGTATAGCACAGATACGCAGTATTTT
J: TRBJ2-5; size: -; D: -; V: TRBV21-1; CDR3: CASSTRERLETQYF; DNA: TGTGCCAGCAGCACCCGGGAGAGGCTAGAGACCCAGTACTTC
J: TRBJ2-7; size: -; D: TRBD2; V: TRBV18; CDR3: CASSPWGGTSYEQYF; DNA: TGTGCCAGCTCACCATGGGGGGGGACCTCCTACGAGCAGTACTTC
J: TRBJ1-1; size: few; D: -; V: TRBV10-1; CDR3: CASSNPGEQAFF; DNA: TGCGCCAGCAGTAACCCAGGGGAACAAGCTTTCTTT
J: TRBJ1-1; size: few; D: -; V: TRBV5-5; CDR3: CASSLFPRNTEAFF; DNA: TGTGCCAGCAGCTTGTTTCCCAGGAACACTGAAGCTTTCTTT
J: TRBJ2-7; size: -; D: TRBD1; V: TRBV9; CDR3: CASSADRGSYEQYF; DNA: TGTGCCAGCAGCGCCGACAGGGGGTCCTACGAGCAGTACTTC
J: TRBJ1-4; size: once; D: -; V: TRBV13; CDR3: CASSFPQGGEKLFF; DNA: TGTGCCAGCAGCTTCCCGCAGGGTGGTGAAAAACTGTTTTTT
J: TRBJ2-7; size: -; D: -; V: TRBV19; CDR3: CASSIAGRHEQYF; DNA: TGTGCCAGTAGTATAGCAGGGCGGCACGAGCAGTACTTC
J: TRBJ1-1; size: -; D: -; V: TRBV10-3; CDR3: CAISATDSAEAFF; DNA: TGTGCCATCAGTGCCACTGACAGCGCTGAAGCTTTCTTT